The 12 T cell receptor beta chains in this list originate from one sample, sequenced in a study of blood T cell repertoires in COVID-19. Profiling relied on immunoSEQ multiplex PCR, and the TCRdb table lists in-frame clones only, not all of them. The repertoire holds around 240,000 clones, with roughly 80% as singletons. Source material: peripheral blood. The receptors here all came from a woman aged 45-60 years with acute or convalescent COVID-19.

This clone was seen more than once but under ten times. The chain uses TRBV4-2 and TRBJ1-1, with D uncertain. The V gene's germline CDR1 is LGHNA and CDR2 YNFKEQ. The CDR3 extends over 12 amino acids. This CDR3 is CAAPPMNTEAFF. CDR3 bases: TGTGCAGCACCCCCCATGAACACTGAAGCTTTCTTT.

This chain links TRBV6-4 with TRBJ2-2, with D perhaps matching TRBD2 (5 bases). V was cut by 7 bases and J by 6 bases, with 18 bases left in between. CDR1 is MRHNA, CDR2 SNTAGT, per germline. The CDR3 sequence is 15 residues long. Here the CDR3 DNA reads TGTGCCAGCAACACTCAGGTTACTAGATCCGGGGAGCTGTTTTTT. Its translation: CASNTQVTRSGELFF.

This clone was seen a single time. In nucleotides, the CDR3 is TGTGCCAGCAGCTCGACTAGCGGGGGAGAAGAGACCCAGTACTTC. Its protein product is CASSSTSGGEETQYF. The V gene is TRBV5-4, the J gene TRBJ2-5, with 12 bases lining up with TRBD2. Per germline, CDR1 SGHNT and CDR2 YYREEE (reference sequence). The junction had 3 bases not matched to a gene; V was cut back by 3 bases and J by 3 bases. CDR3 length: 15 residues.

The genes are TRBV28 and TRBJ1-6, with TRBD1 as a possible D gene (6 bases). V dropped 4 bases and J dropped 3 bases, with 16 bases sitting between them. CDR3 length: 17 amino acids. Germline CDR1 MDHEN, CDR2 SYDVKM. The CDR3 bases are TGTGCCAGCAGTTCGTCGACAGGCCGGTACTATAATTCACCCCTCCACTTT. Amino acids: CASSSSTGRYYNSPLHF.

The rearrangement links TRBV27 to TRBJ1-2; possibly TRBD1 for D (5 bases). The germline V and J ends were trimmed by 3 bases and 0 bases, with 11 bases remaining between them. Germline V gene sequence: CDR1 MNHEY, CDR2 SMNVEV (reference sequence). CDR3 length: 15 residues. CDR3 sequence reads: CASSFTGSANYGYTF. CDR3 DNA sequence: TGTGCCAGCAGTTTTACAGGCTCAGCTAACTATGGCTACACCTTC.

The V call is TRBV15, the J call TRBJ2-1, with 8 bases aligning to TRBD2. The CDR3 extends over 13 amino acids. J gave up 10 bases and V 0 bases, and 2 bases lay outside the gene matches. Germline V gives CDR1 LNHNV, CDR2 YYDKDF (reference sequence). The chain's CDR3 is CATSRDRGGEQFF. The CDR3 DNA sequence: TGTGCCACCAGCAGAGATCGGGGGGGAGAGCAGTTCTTC. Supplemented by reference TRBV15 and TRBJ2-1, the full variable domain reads DAMVIQNPRYQVTQFGKPVTLSCSQTLNHNVMYWYQQKSSQAPKLLFHYYDKDFNNEADTPDNFQSRRPNTSFCFLDIRSPGLGDTAMYLCATSRDRGGEQFFGPGTRLTVL.

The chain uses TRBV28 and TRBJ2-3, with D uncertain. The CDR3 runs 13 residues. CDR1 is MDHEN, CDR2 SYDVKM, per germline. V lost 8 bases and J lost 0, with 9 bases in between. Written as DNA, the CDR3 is TGTGCCAGCCTGTCCCTGAGCACAGATACGCAGTATTTT. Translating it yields CASLSLSTDTQYF.

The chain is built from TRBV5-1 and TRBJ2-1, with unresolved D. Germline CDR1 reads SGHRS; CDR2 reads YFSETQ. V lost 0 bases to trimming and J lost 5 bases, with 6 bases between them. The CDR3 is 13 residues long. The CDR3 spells CASSLGYNNEQFF. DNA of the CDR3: TGCGCCAGCAGCTTGGGCTATAACAATGAGCAGTTCTTC.

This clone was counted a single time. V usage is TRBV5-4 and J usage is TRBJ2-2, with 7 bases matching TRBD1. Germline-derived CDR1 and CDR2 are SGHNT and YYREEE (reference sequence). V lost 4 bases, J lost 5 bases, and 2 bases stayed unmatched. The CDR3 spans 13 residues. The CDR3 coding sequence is TGTGCCAGCAGCCCGGGACAGACCGGGGAGCTGTTTTTT. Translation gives CASSPGQTGELFF.

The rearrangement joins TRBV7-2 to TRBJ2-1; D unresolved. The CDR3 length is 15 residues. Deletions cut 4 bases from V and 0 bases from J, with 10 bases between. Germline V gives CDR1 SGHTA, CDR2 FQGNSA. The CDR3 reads CASSSSPSSYNEQFF. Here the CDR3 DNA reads TGTGCCAGCAGCTCAAGTCCCAGCTCCTACAATGAGCAGTTCTTC. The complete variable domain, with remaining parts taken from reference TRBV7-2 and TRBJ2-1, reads GAGVSQSPSNKVTEKGKDVELRCDPISGHTALYWYRQSLGQGLEFLIYFQGNSAPDKSGLPSDRFSAERTGGSVSTLTIQRTQQEDSAVYLCASSSSPSSYNEQFFGPGTRLTVL.

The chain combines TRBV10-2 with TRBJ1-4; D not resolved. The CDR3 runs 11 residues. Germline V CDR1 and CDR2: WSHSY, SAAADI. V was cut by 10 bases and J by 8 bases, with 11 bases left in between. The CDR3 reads CATSGGEKLFF. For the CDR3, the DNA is TGCGCCACCTCAGGAGGGGAAAAACTGTTTTTT.

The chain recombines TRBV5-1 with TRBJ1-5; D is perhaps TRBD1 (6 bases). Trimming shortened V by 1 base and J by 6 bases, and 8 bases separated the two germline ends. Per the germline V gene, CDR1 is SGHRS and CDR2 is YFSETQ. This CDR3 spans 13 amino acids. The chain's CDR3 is CASSLLGGQPQHF. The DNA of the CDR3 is TGCGCCAGCAGCTTGCTAGGGGGTCAGCCCCAGCATTTT.